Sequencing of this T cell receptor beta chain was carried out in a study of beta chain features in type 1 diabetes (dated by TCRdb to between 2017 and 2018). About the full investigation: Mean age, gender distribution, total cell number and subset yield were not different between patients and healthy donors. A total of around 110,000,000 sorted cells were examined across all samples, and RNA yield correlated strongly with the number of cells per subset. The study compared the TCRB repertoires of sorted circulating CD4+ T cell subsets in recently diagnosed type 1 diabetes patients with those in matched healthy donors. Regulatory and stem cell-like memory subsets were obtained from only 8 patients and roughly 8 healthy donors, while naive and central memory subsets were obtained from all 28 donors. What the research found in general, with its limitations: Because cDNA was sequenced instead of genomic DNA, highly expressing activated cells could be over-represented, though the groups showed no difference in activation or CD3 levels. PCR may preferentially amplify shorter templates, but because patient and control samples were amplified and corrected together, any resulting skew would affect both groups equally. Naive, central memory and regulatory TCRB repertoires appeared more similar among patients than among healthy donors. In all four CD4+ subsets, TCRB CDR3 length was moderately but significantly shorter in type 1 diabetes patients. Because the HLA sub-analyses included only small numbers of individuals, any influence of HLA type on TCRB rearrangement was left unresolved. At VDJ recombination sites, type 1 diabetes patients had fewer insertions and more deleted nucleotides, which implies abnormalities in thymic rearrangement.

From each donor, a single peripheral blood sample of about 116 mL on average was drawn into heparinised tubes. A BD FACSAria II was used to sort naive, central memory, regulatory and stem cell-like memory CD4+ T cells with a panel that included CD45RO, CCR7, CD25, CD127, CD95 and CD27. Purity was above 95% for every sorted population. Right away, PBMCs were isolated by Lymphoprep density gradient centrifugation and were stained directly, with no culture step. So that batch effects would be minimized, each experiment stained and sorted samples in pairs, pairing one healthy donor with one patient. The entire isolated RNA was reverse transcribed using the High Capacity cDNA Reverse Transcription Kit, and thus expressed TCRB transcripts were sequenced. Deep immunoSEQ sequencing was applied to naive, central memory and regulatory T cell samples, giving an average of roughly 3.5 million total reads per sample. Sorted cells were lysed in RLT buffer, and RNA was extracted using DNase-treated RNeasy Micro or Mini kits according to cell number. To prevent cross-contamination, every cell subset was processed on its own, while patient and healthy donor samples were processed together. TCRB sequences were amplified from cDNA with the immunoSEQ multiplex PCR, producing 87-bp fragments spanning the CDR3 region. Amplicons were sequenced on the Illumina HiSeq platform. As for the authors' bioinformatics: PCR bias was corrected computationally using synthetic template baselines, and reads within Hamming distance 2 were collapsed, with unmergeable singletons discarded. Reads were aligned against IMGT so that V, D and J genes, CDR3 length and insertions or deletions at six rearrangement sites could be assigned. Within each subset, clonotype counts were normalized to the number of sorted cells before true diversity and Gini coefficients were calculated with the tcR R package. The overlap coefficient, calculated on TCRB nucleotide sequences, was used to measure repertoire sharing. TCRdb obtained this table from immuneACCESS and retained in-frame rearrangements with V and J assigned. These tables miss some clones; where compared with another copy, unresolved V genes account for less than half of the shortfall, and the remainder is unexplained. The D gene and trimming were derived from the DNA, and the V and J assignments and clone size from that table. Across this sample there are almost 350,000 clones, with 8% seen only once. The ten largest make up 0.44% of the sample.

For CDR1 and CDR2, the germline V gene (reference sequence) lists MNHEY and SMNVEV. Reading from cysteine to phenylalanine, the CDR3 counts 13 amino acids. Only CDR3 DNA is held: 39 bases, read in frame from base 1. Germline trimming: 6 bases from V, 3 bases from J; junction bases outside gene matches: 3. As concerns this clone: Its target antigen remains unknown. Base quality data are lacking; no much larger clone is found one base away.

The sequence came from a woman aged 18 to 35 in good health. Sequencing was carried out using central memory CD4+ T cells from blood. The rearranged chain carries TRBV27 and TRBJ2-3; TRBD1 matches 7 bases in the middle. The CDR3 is CASRPTGTDTQYF. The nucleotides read TGTGCCAGCAGGCCGACAGGGACAGATACGCAGTATTTT.